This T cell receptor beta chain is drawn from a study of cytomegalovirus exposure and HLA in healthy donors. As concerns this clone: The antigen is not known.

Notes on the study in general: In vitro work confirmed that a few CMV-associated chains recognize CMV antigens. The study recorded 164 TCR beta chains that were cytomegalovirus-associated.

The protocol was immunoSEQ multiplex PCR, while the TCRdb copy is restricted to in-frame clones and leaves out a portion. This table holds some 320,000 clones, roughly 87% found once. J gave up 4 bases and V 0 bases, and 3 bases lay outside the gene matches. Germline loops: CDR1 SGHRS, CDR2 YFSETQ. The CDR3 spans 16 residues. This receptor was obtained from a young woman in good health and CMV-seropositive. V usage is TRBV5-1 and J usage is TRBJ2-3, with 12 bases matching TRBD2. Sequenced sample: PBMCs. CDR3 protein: CASSLGLAGAADTQYF. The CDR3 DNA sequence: TGCGCCAGCAGCTTGGGACTAGCGGGAGCGGCAGATACGCAGTATTTT.